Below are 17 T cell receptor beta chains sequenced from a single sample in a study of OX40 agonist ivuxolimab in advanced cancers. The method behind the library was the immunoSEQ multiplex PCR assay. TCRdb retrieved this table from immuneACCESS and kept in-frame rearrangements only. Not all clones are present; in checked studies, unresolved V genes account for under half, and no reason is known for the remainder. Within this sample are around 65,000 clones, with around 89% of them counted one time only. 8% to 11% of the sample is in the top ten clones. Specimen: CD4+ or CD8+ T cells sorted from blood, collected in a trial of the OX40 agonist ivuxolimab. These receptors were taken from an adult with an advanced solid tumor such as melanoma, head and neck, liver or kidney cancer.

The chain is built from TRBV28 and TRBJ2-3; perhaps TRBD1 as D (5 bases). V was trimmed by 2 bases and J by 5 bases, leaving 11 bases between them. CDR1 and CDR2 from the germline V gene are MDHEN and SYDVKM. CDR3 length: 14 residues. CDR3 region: CASSLTQGGDTQYF. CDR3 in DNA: TGTGCCAGCAGTTTAACCCAGGGTGGAGATACGCAGTATTTT.

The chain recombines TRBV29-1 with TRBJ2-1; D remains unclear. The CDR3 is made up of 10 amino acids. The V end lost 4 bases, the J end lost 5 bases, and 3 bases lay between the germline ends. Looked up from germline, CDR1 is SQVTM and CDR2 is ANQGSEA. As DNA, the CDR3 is TGCAGCGTTGGTAACAATGAGCAGTTCTTC. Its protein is CSVGNNEQFF.

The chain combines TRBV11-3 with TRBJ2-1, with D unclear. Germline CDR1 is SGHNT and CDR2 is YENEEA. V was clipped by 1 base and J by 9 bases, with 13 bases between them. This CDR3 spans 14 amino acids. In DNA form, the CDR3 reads TGTGCCAGCAGCTTAGCAGCTAACTTCGGTGAGCAGTTCTTC. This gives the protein CASSLAANFGEQFF.

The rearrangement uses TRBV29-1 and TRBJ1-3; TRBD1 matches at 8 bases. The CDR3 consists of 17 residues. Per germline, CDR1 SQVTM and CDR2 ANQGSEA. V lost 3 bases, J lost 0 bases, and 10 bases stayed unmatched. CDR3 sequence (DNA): TGCAGCGTTGATTCCGATGGACAGGGAATCTCTGGAAACACCATATATTTT. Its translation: CSVDSDGQGISGNTIYF.

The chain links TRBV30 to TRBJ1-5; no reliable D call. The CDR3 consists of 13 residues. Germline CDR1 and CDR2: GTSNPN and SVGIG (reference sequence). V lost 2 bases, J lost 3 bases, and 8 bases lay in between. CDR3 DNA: TGTGCCTGGAGTTCCCAGTCCAATCAGCCCCAGCATTTT. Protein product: CAWSSQSNQPQHF. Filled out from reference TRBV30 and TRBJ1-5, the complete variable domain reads SQTIHQWPATLVQPVGSPLSLECTVEGTSNPNLYWYRQAAGRGLQLLFYSVGIGQISSEVPQNLSASRPQDRQFILSSKKLLLSDSGFYLCAWSSQSNQPQHFGDGTRLSIL.

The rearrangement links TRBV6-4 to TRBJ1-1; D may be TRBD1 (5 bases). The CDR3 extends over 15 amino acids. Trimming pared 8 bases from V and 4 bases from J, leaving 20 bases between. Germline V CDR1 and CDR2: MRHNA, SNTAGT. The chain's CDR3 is CASFLGSPRGTEAFF. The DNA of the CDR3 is TGTGCCAGCTTCCTTGGGTCTCCGAGGGGCACTGAAGCTTTCTTT.

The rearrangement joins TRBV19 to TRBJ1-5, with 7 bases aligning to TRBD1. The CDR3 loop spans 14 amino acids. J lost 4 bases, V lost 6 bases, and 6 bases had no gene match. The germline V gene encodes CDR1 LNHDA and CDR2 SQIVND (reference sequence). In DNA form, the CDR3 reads TGTGCCAGTAGCTTGGACAGGCTTAATCAGCCCCAGCATTTT. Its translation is CASSLDRLNQPQHF. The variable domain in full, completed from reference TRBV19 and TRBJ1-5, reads DGGITQSPKYLFRKEGQNVTLSCEQNLNHDAMYWYRQDPGQGLRLIYYSQIVNDFQKGDIAEGYSVSREKKESFPLTVTSAQKNPTAFYLCASSLDRLNQPQHFGDGTRLSIL.

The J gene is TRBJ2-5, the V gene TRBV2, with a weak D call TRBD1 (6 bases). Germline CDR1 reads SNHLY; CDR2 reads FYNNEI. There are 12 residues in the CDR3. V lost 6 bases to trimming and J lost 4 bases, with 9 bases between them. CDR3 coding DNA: TGTGCCAGCAGGGCGGACAGAGAGACCCAGTACTTC. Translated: CASRADRETQYF.

CDR3 nucleotides: TGTGCCATCAGTGTAACCCAGGGGTACGAGCAGTACTTC. Amino acids: CAISVTQGYEQYF. The chain uses TRBV10-3 and TRBJ2-7, with D possibly matching TRBD1 (6 bases). The CDR3 is 13 amino acids. Germline CDR1 and CDR2: ENHRY and SYGVKD. Trimming shortened V by 4 bases and J by 4 bases, and 11 bases separated the two germline ends.

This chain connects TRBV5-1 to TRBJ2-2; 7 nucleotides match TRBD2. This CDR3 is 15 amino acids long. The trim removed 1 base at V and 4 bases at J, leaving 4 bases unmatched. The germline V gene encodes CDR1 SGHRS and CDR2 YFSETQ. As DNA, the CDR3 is TGCGCCAGCAGCTTGCCCGGGGGGTCCACCGGGGAGCTGTTTTTT. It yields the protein CASSLPGGSTGELFF.

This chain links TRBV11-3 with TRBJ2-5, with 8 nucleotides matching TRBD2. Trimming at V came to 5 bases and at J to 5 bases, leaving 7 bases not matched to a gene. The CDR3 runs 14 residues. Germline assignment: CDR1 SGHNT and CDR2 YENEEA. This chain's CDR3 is CASSQSGRMETQYF. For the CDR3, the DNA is TGTGCCAGCAGCCAAAGCGGGAGAATGGAGACCCAGTACTTC.

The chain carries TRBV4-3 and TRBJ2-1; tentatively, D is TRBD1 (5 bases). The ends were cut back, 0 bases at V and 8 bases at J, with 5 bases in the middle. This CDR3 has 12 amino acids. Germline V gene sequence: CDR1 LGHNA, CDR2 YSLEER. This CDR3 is CASSQEGDEQFF. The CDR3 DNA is TGCGCCAGCAGCCAAGAAGGGGATGAGCAGTTCTTC.

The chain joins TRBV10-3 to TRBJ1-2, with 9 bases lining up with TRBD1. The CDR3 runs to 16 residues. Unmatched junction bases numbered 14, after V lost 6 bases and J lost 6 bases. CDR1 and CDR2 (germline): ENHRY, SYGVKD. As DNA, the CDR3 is TGTGCCATCAGCCGGCGACAGGGGGATAGAGAGGATGGCTACACCTTC. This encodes CAISRRQGDREDGYTF.

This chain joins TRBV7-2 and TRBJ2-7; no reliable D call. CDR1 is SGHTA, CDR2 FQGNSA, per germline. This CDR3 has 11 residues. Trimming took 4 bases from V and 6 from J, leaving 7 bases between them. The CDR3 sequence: CASSSRLEQYF. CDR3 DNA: TGTGCCAGCAGCTCACGACTCGAGCAGTACTTC.

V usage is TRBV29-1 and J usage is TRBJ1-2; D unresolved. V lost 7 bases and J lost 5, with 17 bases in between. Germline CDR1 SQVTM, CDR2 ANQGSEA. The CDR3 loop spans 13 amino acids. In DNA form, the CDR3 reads TGCAGCGCCACTACTCGGACGGGGTATGGCTACACCTTC. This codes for CSATTRTGYGYTF.

DNA of the CDR3: TGTGCCAGCAGCGTAGGACTAGCGGGAGGGCTGGGACTTGAGCAGTACTTC. Its translation is CASSVGLAGGLGLEQYF. This chain connects TRBV9 to TRBJ2-7; 14 nucleotides match TRBD2. The CDR3 loop spans 17 amino acids. The J segment lost 7 bases and the V segment lost 0 bases, leaving 9 bases of the junction unmatched. CDR1 is SGDLS and CDR2 is YYNGEE in the germline V gene.

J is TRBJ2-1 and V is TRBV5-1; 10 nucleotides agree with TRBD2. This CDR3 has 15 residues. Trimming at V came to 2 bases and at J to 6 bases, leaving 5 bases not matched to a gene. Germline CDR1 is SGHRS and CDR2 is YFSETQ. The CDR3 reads CASSFLAGVSNEQFF. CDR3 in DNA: TGCGCCAGCAGCTTCCTAGCGGGAGTAAGCAATGAGCAGTTCTTC.